The rows below give T cell receptor beta chains drawn from one sample of a study of blood T cell repertoires in COVID-19. Profiled with immunoSEQ multiplex PCR; TCRdb holds only in-frame clones, not every one. This table holds more than 200,000 clones, about 91% found once. The sample consisted of peripheral blood. These receptors were collected from a woman aged 25 to 39 with COVID-19, enrolled during active disease. The CDR3 runs from the conserved cysteine through the conserved F or W. A D gene is named only where the DNA matches it firmly. Some rows have no size entry. The others give once, few or many, or a class for an expanded clone.

TRBV27,NA,TRBJ1-1,TRBD1,TGTGCCAGCCAACAGGGGCCGAGCACTGAAGCTTTCTTT,CASQQGPSTEAFF
TRBV24-1,NA,TRBJ2-5,TRBD1,TGTGCCACCAGTGACAAGGGGGCCGGGGAGACCCAGTACTTC,CATSDKGAGETQYF
TRBV6-2/TRBV6-3,once,TRBJ1-2,TRBD1,TGTGCCAGCAGCCCTAATCCAGGGGGTCTTATCTATGGCTACACCTTC,CASSPNPGGLIYGYTF
TRBV11-2,NA,TRBJ2-2,NA,TGTGCCAGCAGCAGCTTCGCGCCCCACGGGGAGCTGTTTTTT,CASSSFAPHGELFF
TRBV5-1,NA,TRBJ2-1,NA,TGCGCCAGCAGCTTGGGGCGGGACAGCGGGGGCTACAATGAGCAGTTCTTC,CASSLGRDSGGYNEQFF
TRBV11-2,NA,TRBJ2-3,TRBD1,TGTGCCAGCAGCCTAACAGGGGGGAGCGGGGATACGCAGTATTTT,CASSLTGGSGDTQYF
TRBV4-3,NA,TRBJ1-6,NA,TGCGCCAGCAGCCAAGATGCCGACGGGAGCTCCTATAATTCACCCCTCCACTTT,CASSQDADGSSYNSPLHF
TRBV7-2,few,TRBJ2-5,NA,TGTGCCAGCAGCTTAGCGGTAGCGTCAAGGACCCAGTACTTC,CASSLAVASRTQYF
TRBV3-1/TRBV3-2,NA,TRBJ2-5,NA,TGTGCCAGCAGCCAAATCGAGGGCATAGGGTACTTC,CASSQIEGIGYF
TRBV18,once,TRBJ2-1,TRBD2,TGTGCCAGCTCACCACCCGGGACTAGCGGGAGGGACAATGAGCAGTTCTTC,CASSPPGTSGRDNEQFF
TRBV10-3,once,TRBJ2-1,TRBD1,TGTGCCATCAGTGATGGACAGGATTTGGGTGAGCAGTTCTTC,CAISDGQDLGEQFF
TRBV4-1,NA,TRBJ1-1,NA,TGCGCCAGCAGCCGCTACCTCAATTCGGGCACTGAAGCTTTCTTT,CASSRYLNSGTEAFF
TRBV24-1,NA,TRBJ2-3,TRBD2,TGTGCCACCAGTGATTTGGGCGCCGCGGGAGGGAGCACAGATACGCAGTATTTT,CATSDLGAAGGSTDTQYF
TRBV24-1,NA,TRBJ2-7,NA,TGTGCCACCAGTGACTCGCCCCCCGCGAAGCCCGAGCAGTACTTC,CATSDSPPAKPEQYF
TRBV29-1,NA,TRBJ1-1,NA,TGCAGCGTTGATGTCGGTTTGAACACTGAAGCTTTCTTT,CSVDVGLNTEAFF
TRBV10-3,NA,TRBJ2-1,NA,TGTGCCATTGGCCTTTCGGGGAAGTCCTCCGGCAATGAGCAGTTCTTC,CAIGLSGKSSGNEQFF
TRBV5-1,NA,TRBJ1-3,NA,TGCGCCAGCCGGATGCCGGGTGGAAACACCATATATTTT,CASRMPGGNTIYF
TRBV14,NA,TRBJ1-2,NA,TGTGCCAGCAGCCAAGATTGGGGTCCGACTAGGGGCTACACCTTC,CASSQDWGPTRGYTF
TRBV7-2,NA,TRBJ1-2,TRBD1,TGTGCCAGCAGGGGACAGACCAACTATGGCTACACCTTC,CASRGQTNYGYTF
TRBV19,NA,TRBJ2-3,NA,TGTGCCAGTAGTATAGGGGCACGGAGCACAGATACGCAGTATTTT,CASSIGARSTDTQYF
TRBV28,many,TRBJ2-2,TRBD2,TGTGCCAGCACCATACTAGCGGGAGGGACCGGGGAGCTGTTTTTT,CASTILAGGTGELFF
TRBV24-1,NA,TRBJ2-1,TRBD2,TGTGCCACCAGTGATTTGACTAGCGGGGGGCAGTTCTTC,CATSDLTSGGQFF
TRBV4-1,NA,TRBJ2-1,NA,TGCGCCAGCAGCCCGGACAGTTACAATGAGCAGTTCTTC,CASSPDSYNEQFF
TRBV4-3,NA,TRBJ1-1,NA,TGCGCCAGCAGCCAGAATCGGGGGGGGTCCACTGAAGCTTTCTTT,CASSQNRGGSTEAFF
TRBV7-9,NA,TRBJ1-2,TRBD1,TGTGCCAGCAGCTTAGAACAGGGGTACTATGGCTACACCTTC,CASSLEQGYYGYTF
TRBV15,few,TRBJ2-5,TRBD2,TGTGCCACCAGCAGAGGACTAGCGGGGGAGACCCAGTACTTC,CATSRGLAGETQYF
TRBV6-5,NA,TRBJ2-5,NA,TGTGCCAGCAGTTACTCCGCGGGAAGGCTATCGAAGACCCAGTACTTC,CASSYSAGRLSKTQYF
TRBV13,NA,TRBJ1-2,NA,TGTGCCAGCAGCTTAAGCAGGGAGGGCACCTTC,CASSLSREGTF
TRBV3-1/TRBV3-2,NA,TRBJ2-5,TRBD2,TGTGCCAGCAGCCTAACTAGCGGGGGGGGCCGAAAGACCCAGTACTTC,CASSLTSGGGRKTQYF
TRBV5-1,once,TRBJ2-2,NA,TGCGCCAGCAGCCAAATCGAAAACACCGTCCTGGACACCGGGGAGCTGTTTTTT,CASSQIENTVLDTGELFF
TRBV6-5,few,TRBJ2-7,TRBD1,TGTGCCAGCAGGGGACAGGGGGCCTACGAGCAGTACTTC,CASRGQGAYEQYF
TRBV2,NA,TRBJ1-1,NA,TGTGCCAGCAGTGTACTTAACAGGGAGACTGAAGCTTTCTTT,CASSVLNRETEAFF
TRBV5-8,NA,TRBJ1-2,NA,TGTGCCAGCAGCTTGGTGGTGGTTCCAGGGTTGGGCTACACCTTC,CASSLVVVPGLGYTF
TRBV5-4,NA,TRBJ2-5,TRBD2,TGTGCCAGCAGCTTGGCGGTTTTAGCGGGAGCGGGGGAGACCCAGTACTTC,CASSLAVLAGAGETQYF
TRBV18,NA,TRBJ1-2,NA,TGTGCCAGCTCACCAATTCCGGGACAAGACTATGGCTACACCTTC,CASSPIPGQDYGYTF
TRBV7-2,NA,TRBJ2-1,TRBD2,TGTGCCAGCAGCTCCGGACTAGCGGGAGAGGGTGAGCAGTTCTTC,CASSSGLAGEGEQFF
TRBV19,NA,TRBJ1-5,NA,TGTGCCAGTAGTATAATGGGCGGGTATAGCAATCAGCCCCAGCATTTT,CASSIMGGYSNQPQHF
TRBV4-3,once,TRBJ2-3,NA,TGCGCCAGCAGCCAAGACAGATCTAGCACAGATACGCAGTATTTT,CASSQDRSSTDTQYF
TRBV24-1,NA,TRBJ2-1,TRBD2,TGTGCCACCAGTGAACCGACTAGCGGGAGATCTAGTGAGCAGTTCTTC,CATSEPTSGRSSEQFF
TRBV24-1,NA,TRBJ2-1,TRBD1,TGTGCCACCAGTGATATGGACAGGGTCTACAATGAGCAGTTCTTC,CATSDMDRVYNEQFF
TRBV6-4,NA,TRBJ2-1,TRBD2,TGTGCCAGCAGTGTACCGATAGTAGCGGGAGTTTATGAGCAGTTCTTC,CASSVPIVAGVYEQFF
TRBV5-1,NA,TRBJ2-5,NA,TGCGCCAGCAGCTTGAGGGGAGGATCTCAAGAGACCCAGTACTTC,CASSLRGGSQETQYF
TRBV24-1,NA,TRBJ2-1,TRBD2,TGTGCCACCCAAACTAGCGGGAGTTTAAATGAGCAGTTCTTC,CATQTSGSLNEQFF
TRBV5-8,NA,TRBJ2-4,TRBD2,TGTGCCAGCAGCTTGGACATAGCGGGGGGTGTTGCGGCCAAAAACATTCAGTACTTC,CASSLDIAGGVAAKNIQYF
TRBV7-6,NA,TRBJ2-2,NA,TGTGCCAGCAGCTCCCGGGCTGGGGGCTTCGCGAACACCGGGGAGCTGTTTTTT,CASSSRAGGFANTGELFF
TRBV28,NA,TRBJ1-6,NA,TGTGCCAGCAGTTTTCTGAGCTCCTATAATTCACCCCTCCACTTT,CASSFLSSYNSPLHF
TRBV6-1,NA,TRBJ2-5,TRBD2,TGTGCCAGCAGTGAAGCAGCGGGAGGGCAAGAGACCCAGTACTTC,CASSEAAGGQETQYF
TRBV19,once,TRBJ1-4,NA,TGTGCCAGTCGAGGCGGGGGGGCTGGTGAAAAACTGTTTTTT,CASRGGGAGEKLFF